One TCR beta chain is described in this entry. The antigen is undetermined. Here immunoSEQ multiplex PCR was the method, and the copy in TCRdb shows in-frame clones only, minus some. Of fewer than 200,000 clones detected, around 90% appear once; the ten largest clones hold around a tenth. The V and J ends lost 4 bases and 0 bases, in that order; junction bases with no gene match: 7. Germline V lookup: CDR1 SGDLS, CDR2 YYNGEE. The CDR3 runs to 16 residues. The record originates from a study of T cell responses to AZD1222 COVID-19 vaccine. Study-wide points: A rise in Spike-specific TCR breadth and depth followed two AZD1222 doses. Per reports, nearly half of all spike-specific TCRs target regions that are unmutated in variants.

The source was peripheral blood, collected 28 days after the second AZD1222 dose. The receptor's source is an adult who received the AZD1222 COVID-19 vaccine. The V and J genes are TRBV9 and TRBJ2-3, with 8 bases identical to TRBD2. The CDR3 DNA reads as TGTGCCAGCAGCCATCAGCGGGGGCTTAGCACAGATACGCAGTATTTT. It specifies CASSHQRGLSTDTQYF.